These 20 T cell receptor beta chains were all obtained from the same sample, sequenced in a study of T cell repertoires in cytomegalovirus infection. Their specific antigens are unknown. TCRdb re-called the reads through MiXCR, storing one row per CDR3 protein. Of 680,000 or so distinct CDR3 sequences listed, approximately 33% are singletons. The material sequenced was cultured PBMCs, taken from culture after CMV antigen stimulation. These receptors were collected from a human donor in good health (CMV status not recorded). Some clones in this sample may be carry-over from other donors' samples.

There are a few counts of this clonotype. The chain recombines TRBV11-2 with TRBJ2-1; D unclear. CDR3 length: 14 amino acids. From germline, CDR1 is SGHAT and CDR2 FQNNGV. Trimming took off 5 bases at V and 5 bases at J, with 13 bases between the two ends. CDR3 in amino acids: CASSPRPAHNEQFF. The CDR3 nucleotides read TGTGCCAGCAGCCCGCGCCCGGCCCACAATGAGCAGTTCTTC.

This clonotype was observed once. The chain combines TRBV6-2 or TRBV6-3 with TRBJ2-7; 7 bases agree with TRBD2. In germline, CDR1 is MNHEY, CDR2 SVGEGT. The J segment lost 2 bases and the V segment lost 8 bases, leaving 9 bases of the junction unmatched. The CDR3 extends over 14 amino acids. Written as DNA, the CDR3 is TGTGCCAGCCGGGTAGCGGGTGGCGCCTACGAGCAGTACTTC. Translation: CASRVAGGAYEQYF.

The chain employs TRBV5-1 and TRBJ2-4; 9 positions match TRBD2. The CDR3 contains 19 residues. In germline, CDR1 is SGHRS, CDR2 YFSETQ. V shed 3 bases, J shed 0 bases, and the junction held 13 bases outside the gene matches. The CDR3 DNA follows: TGCGCCAGCAGCTACGAAGCGGGGGGCCCCCGCTTAGCCAAAAACATTCAGTACTTC. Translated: CASSYEAGGPRLAKNIQYF. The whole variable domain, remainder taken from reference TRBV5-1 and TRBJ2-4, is KAGVTQTPRYLIKTRGQQVTLSCSPISGHRSVSWYQQTPGQGLQFLFEYFSETQRNKGNFPGRFSGRQFSNSRSEMNVSTLELGDSALYLCASSYEAGGPRLAKNIQYFGAGTRLSVL.

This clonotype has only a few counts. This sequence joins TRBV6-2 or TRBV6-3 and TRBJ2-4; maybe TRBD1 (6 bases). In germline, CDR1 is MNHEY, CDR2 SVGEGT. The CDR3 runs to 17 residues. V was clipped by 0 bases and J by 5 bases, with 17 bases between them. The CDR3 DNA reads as TGTGCCAGCAGTTACTCGTCCAGGGGTCGGGGAGAAAACATTCAGTACTTC. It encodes CASSYSSRGRGENIQYF.

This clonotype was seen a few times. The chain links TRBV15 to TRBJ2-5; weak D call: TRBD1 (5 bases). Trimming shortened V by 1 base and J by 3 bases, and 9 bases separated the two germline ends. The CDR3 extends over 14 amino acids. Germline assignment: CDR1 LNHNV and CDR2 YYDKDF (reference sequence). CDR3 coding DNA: TGTGCCACCAGCAGAGGTCGACAGAAAGAGACCCAGTACTTC. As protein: CATSRGRQKETQYF.

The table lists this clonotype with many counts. The CDR3 loop is CASSSQRNPYEQYF. In DNA, the CDR3 is TGTGCCAGCAGCTCCCAGCGGAACCCCTACGAGCAGTACTTC. V is TRBV7-2 and J is TRBJ2-7; the D gene is possibly TRBD2 (5 bases). V lost 4 bases to trimming and J lost 2 bases, with 12 bases between them. Germline values: CDR1 SGHTA, CDR2 FQGNSA. The CDR3 has 14 residues.

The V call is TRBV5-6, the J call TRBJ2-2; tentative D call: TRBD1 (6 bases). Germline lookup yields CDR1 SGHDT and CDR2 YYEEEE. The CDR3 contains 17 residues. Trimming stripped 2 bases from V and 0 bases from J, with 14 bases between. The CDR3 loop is CASSFRAWTANTGELFF. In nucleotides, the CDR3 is TGTGCCAGCAGCTTTAGAGCTTGGACAGCGAACACCGGGGAGCTGTTTTTT.

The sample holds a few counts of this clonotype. CDR3 region: CASSFARTGFDEQFF. For the CDR3, the DNA is TGTGCCAGCAGCTTCGCCCGGACAGGCTTCGATGAGCAGTTCTTC. The chain couples TRBV7-2 to TRBJ2-1; 7 nucleotides agree with TRBD1. The CDR3 has 15 amino acids. CDR1 and CDR2 from the germline V gene are SGHTA and FQGNSA. V lost 3 bases and J lost 8; bases outside the gene matches: 10.

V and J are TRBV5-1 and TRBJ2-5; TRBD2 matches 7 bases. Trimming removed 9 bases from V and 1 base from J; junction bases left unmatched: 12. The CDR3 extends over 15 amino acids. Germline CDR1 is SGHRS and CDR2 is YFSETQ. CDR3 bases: TGCGCCACCCGTATGGGGGGACTACCCCAAGAGACCCAGTACTTC. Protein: CATRMGGLPQETQYF.

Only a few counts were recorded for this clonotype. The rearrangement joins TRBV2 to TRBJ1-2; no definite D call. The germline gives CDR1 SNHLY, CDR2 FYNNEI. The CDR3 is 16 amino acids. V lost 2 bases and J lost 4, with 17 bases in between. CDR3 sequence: CASSEILGLAPYGYTF. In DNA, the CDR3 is TGTGCCAGCAGTGAAATCCTGGGCCTGGCTCCCTATGGCTACACCTTC.

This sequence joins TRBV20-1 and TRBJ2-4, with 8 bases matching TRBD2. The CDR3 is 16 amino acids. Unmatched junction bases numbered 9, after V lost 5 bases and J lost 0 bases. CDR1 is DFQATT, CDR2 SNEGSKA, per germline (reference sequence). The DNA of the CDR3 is TGCAGTGCTTATACGATAGCGGGGCTAGCCAAAAACATTCAGTACTTC. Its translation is CSAYTIAGLAKNIQYF.

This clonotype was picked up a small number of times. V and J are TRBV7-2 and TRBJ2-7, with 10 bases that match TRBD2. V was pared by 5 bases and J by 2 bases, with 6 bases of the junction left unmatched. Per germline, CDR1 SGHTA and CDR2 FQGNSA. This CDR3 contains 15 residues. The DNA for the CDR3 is TGTGCCAGCAGCACCGGACTAGCGGAAACCTACGAGCAGTACTTC. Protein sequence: CASSTGLAETYEQYF.

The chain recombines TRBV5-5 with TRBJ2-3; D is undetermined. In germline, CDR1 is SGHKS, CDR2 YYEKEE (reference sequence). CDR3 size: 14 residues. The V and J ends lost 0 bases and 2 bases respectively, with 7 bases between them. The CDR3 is CASSLEQLTDTQYF. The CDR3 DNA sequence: TGTGCCAGCAGCTTGGAACAGCTCACAGATACGCAGTATTTT.

CDR3 region: CASSLSGVSGNTIYF. Here the CDR3 DNA reads TGTGCCAGCAGCTTATCAGGGGTCTCTGGAAACACCATATATTTT. The chain couples TRBV7-9 to TRBJ1-3, with D perhaps TRBD1 (6 bases). V was clipped by 2 bases and J by 0 bases, with 8 bases between them. CDR3 length: 15 residues. CDR1 and CDR2 from the germline V gene are SEHNR and FQNEAQ (reference sequence).

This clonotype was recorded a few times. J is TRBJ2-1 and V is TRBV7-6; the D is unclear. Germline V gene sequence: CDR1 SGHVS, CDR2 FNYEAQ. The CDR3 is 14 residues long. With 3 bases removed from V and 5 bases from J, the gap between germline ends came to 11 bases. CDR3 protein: CASSFSTGDNEQFF. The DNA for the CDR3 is TGTGCCAGCAGCTTCTCGACTGGGGACAATGAGCAGTTCTTC.

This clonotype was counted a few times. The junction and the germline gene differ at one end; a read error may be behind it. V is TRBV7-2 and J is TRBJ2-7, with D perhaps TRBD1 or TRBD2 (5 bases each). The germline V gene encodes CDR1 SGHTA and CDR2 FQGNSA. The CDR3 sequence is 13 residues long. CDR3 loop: CASSTSGLGEQYF. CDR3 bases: TGTGCCAGCAGCACGTCAGGGTTAGGGGAGCAATACTTC.

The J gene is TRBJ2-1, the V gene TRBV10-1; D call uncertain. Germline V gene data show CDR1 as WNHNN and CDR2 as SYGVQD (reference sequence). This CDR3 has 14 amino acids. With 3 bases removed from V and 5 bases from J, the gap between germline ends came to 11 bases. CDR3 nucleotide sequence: TGCGCCAGCAGTGAAAAACGGGCTGACAATGAGCAGTTCTTC. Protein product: CASSEKRADNEQFF.

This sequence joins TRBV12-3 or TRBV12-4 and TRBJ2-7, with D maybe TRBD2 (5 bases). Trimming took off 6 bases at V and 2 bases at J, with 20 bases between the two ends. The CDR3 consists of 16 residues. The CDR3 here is CASSSPRSGFTYEQYF. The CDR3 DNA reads TGTGCCAGCAGCTCGCCCCGGTCGGGATTTACCTACGAGCAGTACTTC.

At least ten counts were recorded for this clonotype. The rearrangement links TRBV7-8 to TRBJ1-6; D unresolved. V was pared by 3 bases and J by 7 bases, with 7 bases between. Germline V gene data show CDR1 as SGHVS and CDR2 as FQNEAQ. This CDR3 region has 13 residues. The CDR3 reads CASSLTDNSPLHF. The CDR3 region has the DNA TGTGCCAGCAGCTTGACTGACAATTCACCCCTCCACTTT.

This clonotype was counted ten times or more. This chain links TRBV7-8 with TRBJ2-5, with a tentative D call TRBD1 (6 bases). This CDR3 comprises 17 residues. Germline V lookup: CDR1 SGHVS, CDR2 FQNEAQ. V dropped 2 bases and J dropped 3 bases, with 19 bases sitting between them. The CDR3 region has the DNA TGTGCCAGCAGCTTATGGCGAGACAGGAAAGTCAAAGAGACCCAGTACTTC. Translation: CASSLWRDRKVKETQYF.